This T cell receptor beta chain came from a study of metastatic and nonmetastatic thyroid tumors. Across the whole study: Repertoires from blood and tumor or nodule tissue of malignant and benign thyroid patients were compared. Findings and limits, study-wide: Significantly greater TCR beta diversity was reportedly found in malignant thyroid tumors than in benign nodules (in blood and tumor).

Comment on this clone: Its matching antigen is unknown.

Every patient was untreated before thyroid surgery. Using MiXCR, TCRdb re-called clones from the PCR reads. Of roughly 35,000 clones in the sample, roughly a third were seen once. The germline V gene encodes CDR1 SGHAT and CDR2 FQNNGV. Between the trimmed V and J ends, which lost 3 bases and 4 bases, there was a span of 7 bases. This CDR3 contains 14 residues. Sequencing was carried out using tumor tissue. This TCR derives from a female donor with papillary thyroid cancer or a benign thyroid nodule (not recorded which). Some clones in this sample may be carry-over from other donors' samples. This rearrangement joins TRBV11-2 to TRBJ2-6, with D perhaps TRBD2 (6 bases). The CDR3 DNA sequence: TGTGCCAGCAGCTTCGGAGGGGGGGCCAACGTCCTGACTTTC. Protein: CASSFGGGANVLTF.